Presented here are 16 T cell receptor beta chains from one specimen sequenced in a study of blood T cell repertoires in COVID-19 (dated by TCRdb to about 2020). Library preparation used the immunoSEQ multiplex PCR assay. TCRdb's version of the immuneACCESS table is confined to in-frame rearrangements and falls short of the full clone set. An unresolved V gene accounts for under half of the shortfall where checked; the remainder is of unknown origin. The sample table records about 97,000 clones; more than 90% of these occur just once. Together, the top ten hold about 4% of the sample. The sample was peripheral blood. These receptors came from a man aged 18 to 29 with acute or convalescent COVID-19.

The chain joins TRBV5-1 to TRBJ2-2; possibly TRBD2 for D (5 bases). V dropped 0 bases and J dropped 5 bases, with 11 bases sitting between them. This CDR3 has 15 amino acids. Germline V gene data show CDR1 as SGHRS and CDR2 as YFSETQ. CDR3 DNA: TGCGCCAGCAGCTTGGGAGGGCCCGATACCGGGGAGCTGTTTTTT. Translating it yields CASSLGGPDTGELFF.

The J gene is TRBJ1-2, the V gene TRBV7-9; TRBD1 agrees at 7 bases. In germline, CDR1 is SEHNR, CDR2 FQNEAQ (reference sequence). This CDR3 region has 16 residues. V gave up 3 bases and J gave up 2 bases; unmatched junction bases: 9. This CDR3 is CASSFAAGTENYGYTF. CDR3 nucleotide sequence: TGTGCCAGCAGCTTTGCCGCGGGGACAGAGAACTATGGCTACACCTTC.

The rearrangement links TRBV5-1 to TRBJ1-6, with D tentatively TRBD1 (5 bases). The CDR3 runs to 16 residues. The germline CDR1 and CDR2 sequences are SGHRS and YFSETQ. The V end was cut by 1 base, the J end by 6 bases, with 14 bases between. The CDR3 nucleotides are TGCGCCAGCAGCTTGCGGGGCAGGGACTCTAATTCACCCCTCCACTTT. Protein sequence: CASSLRGRDSNSPLHF.

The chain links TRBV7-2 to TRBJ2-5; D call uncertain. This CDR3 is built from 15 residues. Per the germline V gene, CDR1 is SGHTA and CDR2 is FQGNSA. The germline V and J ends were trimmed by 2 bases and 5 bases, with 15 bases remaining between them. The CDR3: CASSLIDSLVETQYF. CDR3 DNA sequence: TGTGCCAGCAGCTTAATCGACTCGCTGGTGGAGACCCAGTACTTC.

CDR3 region: CASGLSTVNTEAFF. The CDR3 DNA sequence: TGTGCCAGCGGCCTATCTACAGTTAACACTGAAGCTTTCTTT. The gene calls are TRBV6-5 and TRBJ1-1; no definite D call. V was shortened by 8 bases and J by 2 bases, with 15 bases between the two germline ends. This CDR3 is 14 amino acids long. Per germline, CDR1 MNHEY and CDR2 SVGAGI.

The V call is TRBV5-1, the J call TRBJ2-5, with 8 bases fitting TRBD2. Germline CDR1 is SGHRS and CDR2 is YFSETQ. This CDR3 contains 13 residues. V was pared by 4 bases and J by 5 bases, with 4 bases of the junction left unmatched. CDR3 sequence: CASSESGGETQYF. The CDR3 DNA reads TGCGCCAGCAGCGAAAGCGGGGGTGAGACCCAGTACTTC.

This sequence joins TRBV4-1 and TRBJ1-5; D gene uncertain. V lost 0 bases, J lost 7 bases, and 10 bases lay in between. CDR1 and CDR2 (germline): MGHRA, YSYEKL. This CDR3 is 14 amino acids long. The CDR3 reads CASSQDGGRQPQHF. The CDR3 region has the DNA TGCGCCAGCAGCCAAGATGGAGGTCGGCAGCCCCAGCATTTT.

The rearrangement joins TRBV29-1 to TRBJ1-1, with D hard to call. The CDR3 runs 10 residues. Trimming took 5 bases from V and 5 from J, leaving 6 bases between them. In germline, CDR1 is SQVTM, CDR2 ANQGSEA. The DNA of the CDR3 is TGCAGCGTTTGGGCTACTGAAGCTTTCTTT. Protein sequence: CSVWATEAFF.

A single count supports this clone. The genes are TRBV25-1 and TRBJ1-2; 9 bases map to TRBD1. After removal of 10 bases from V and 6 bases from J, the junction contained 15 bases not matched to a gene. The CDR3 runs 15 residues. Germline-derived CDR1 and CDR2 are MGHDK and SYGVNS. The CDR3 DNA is TGTGCCACCTCCTCCAGGGGACAGGGATCTGATGGCTACACCTTC. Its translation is CATSSRGQGSDGYTF.

The CDR3 region has the DNA TGTGCCAGCAGTTATGGAGGCTCCTCTGGAAACACCATATATTTT. Its translation is CASSYGGSSGNTIYF. The chain recombines TRBV6-2 or TRBV6-3 with TRBJ1-3; D unresolved. This CDR3 comprises 15 residues. CDR1 MNHEY and CDR2 SVGEGT come from the germline V gene. Trimming shortened V by 3 bases and J by 0 bases, and 9 bases separated the two germline ends.

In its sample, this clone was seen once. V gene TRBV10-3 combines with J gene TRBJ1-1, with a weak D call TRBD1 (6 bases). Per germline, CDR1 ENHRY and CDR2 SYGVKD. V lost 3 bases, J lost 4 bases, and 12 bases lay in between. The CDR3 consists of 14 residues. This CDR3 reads CAISEDGTFTEAFF. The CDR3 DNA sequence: TGTGCCATCAGTGAAGATGGGACATTCACTGAAGCTTTCTTT.

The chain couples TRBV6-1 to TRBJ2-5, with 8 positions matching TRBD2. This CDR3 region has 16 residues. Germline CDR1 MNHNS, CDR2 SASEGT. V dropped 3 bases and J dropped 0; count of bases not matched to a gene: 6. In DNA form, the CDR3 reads TGTGCCAGCAGTGACAGGTTCGGGGGGGACCAAGAGACCCAGTACTTC. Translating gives CASSDRFGGDQETQYF.

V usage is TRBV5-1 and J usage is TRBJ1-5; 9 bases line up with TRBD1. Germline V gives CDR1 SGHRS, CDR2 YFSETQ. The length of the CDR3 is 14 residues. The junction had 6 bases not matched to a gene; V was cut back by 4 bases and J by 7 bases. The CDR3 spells CASSTTGGVQPQHF. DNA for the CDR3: TGCGCCAGCAGCACTACAGGGGGCGTGCAGCCCCAGCATTTT.

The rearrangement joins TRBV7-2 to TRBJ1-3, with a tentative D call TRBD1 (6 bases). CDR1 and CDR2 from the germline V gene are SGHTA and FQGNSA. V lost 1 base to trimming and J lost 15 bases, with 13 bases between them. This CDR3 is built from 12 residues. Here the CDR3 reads CASSLGAGTPYF. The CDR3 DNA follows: TGTGCCAGCAGCTTAGGAGCAGGGACACCATATTTT.

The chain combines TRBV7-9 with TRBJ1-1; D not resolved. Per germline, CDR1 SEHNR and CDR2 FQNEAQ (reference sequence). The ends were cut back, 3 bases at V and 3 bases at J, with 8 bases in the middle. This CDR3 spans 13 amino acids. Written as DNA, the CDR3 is TGTGCCAGCAGCTTCCCCGGGGACACTGAAGCTTTCTTT. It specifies CASSFPGDTEAFF.

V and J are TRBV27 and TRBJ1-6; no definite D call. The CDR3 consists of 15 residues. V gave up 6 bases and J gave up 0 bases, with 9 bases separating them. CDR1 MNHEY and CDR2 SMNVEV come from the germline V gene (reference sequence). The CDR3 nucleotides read TGTGCCAGCAGCTCAGCGAGCTCCTATAATTCACCCCTCCACTTT. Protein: CASSSASSYNSPLHF.